This T cell receptor (beta chain) was found in a study of follicular helper T cells after annual influenza vaccination. At the level of the study: Blood was drawn on days 0, 7 and 28 after vaccination.

The assay was immunoSEQ multiplex PCR, and TCRdb's table has in-frame clones only and misses some. The table shows more than 10,000 clones, with approximately 79% occurring only once. Trimming stripped 8 bases from V and 1 base from J, with 8 bases between. CDR1 and CDR2 from the germline V gene are DFQATT and SNEGSKA (reference sequence). CDR3 length: 11 residues. This sequence joins TRBV20-1 and TRBJ1-1, with D possibly being TRBD1 (6 bases). The sample was CXCR5- memory CD4+ T cells sorted from blood, taken 6 weeks after influenza vaccination. The sequence derives from an adult who received the influenza vaccine. CDR3 DNA: TGCAGTACGACAGGGAACACTGAAGCTTTCTTT. Translated, it gives CSTTGNTEAFF.